This TCR beta chain was recovered during a study of blood T cell repertoires in COVID-19. Background on the study: PBMCs, B-cell-depleted T cells, or T cells were the source of the cDNA or gDNA that made up the material.

With 4 bases removed from V and 5 bases from J, the gap between germline ends came to 23 bases. Germline CDR1 and CDR2: SGHKS and YYEKEE (reference sequence). The CDR3 runs 17 residues. In the authors' workflow: Reference gene primers were amplified, and this amplification served to estimate nucleated cell counts. The table came from immunoSEQ multiplex PCR; TCRdb's copy has only in-frame clones and leaves some out. V, J and clone size derive from that table, while D and trimming were established from the DNA sequence. In the table there are approximately 200,000 clones, approximately 87% of which are singletons.

The sequenced material came from peripheral blood. The sequence came from a woman in her 50s with acute or convalescent COVID-19. The chain recombines TRBV5-5 with TRBJ2-3; tentative D call: TRBD2 (7 bases). The DNA for the CDR3 is TGTGCCAGCAGCCCAGATAGAGGGGGGGCTCAACGAGATACGCAGTATTTT. This encodes CASSPDRGGAQRDTQYF. The full variable domain, in which reference TRBV5-5 and TRBJ2-3 provide the parts outside the CDR3, is DAGVTQSPTHLIKTRGQQVTLRCSPISGHKSVSWYQQVLGQGPQFIFQYYEKEERGRGNFPDRFSARQFPNYSSELNVNALLLGDSALYLCASSPDRGGAQRDTQYFGPGTRLTVL.